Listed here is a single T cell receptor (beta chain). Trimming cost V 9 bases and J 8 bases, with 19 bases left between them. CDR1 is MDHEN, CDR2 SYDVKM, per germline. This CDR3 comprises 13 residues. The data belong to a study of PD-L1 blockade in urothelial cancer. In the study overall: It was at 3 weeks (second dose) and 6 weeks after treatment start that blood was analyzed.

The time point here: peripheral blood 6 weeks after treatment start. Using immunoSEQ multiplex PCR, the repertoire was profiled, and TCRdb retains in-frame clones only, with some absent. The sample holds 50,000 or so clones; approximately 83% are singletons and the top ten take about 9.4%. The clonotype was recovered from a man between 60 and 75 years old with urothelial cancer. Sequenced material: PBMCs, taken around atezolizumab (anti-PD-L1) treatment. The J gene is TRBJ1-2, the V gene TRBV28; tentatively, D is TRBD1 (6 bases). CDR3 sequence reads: CASAGTTASGYTF. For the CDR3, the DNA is TGTGCCAGTGCCGGGACAACGGCTAGCGGCTACACCTTC.